These 3 T cell receptor beta chains originate from one sample sequenced in a study of Ad26.COV2.S vaccination and SARS-CoV-2 variants. The protocol was immunoSEQ multiplex PCR, while the TCRdb copy is restricted to in-frame clones and leaves out a portion. Among about 97,000 clones, less than 85% were seen once, and the ten largest hold approximately 15%. The sample here was peripheral blood, taken after recovery from COVID-19. Receptors were obtained from a human donor who had recovered from COVID-19.

This chain joins TRBV19 and TRBJ1-6; no reliable D call. V lost 4 bases to trimming and J lost 0 bases, with 13 bases between them. Germline V gene data show CDR1 as LNHDA and CDR2 as SQIVND (reference sequence). The CDR3 length is 17 residues. CDR3 in DNA: TGTGCCAGTAGTAAGGGATTTTCGAGCTCCTATAATTCACCCCTCCACTTT. This codes for CASSKGFSSSYNSPLHF.

This clone has only one observation. The rearrangement uses TRBV24-1 and TRBJ2-5, with TRBD1 as a possible D gene (6 bases). The V gene's germline CDR1 is KGHDR and CDR2 SFDVKD. V lost 2 bases to trimming and J lost 3 bases, with 9 bases between them. This CDR3 is 14 amino acids long. In DNA form, the CDR3 reads TGTGCCACCAGTGATTGGGCAGGGGAAGAGACCCAGTACTTC. This gives the protein CATSDWAGEETQYF.

The gene calls are TRBV28 and TRBJ1-2, with D perhaps matching TRBD1 (5 bases). V was shortened by 5 bases and J by 8 bases, with 15 bases between the two germline ends. CDR1 and CDR2 from the germline V gene are MDHEN and SYDVKM. This CDR3 is 13 amino acids long. The CDR3 region has the DNA TGTGCCAGCAGTCTTGACAGACGGAGGGGCTACACCTTC. Its protein is CASSLDRRRGYTF.